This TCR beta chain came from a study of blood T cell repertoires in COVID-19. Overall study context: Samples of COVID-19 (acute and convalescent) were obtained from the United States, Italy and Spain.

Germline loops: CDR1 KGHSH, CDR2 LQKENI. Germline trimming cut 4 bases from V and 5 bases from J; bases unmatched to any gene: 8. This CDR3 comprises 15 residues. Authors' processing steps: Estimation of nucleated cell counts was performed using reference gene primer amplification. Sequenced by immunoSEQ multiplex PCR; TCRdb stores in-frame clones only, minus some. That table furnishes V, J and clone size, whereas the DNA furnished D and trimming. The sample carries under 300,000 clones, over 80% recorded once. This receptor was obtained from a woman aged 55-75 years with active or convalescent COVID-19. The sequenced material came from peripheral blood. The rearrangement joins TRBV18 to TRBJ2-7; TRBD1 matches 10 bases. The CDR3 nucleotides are TGTGCCAGCTCACGAAGAGGGACAGGGGTCGACGAGCAGTACTTC. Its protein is CASSRRGTGVDEQYF. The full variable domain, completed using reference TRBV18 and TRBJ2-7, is NAGVMQNPRHLVRRRGQEARLRCSPMKGHSHVYWYRQLPEEGLKFMVYLQKENIIDESGMPKERFSAEFPKEGPSILRIQQVVRGDSAAYFCASSRRGTGVDEQYFGPGTRLTVT.